Below, 8 T cell receptor beta chains from the same sample are listed, as sequenced in a study of blood T cell repertoires in COVID-19 (dated by TCRdb to between 2020 and 2021). Libraries came from the immunoSEQ multiplex PCR assay. TCRdb provides this immuneACCESS table in a form limited to in-frame rearrangements. Some clones are lacking; in checked studies, under half of them reflect an unresolved V gene, and why the rest are absent is not known. In this sample the table shows roughly 220,000 clones, roughly 84% of which occur a single time. Of the sample, approximately 6.5% falls within the top ten clones. The sample was PBMCs or T cells enriched from blood (not recorded which). These receptor sequences come from a woman aged 40 to 49 who had recovered from COVID-19.

This chain uses TRBV19 with TRBJ1-1; tentative D call: TRBD1 (6 bases). V shed 5 bases and J shed 7 bases, with 11 bases lying between them. This CDR3 is built from 12 residues. Germline lookup yields CDR1 LNHDA and CDR2 SQIVND (reference sequence). The CDR3 reads CASSPPRGEAFF. CDR3 coding DNA: TGTGCCAGTAGTCCTCCCAGGGGTGAAGCTTTCTTT.

Regarding this clone: The junction and the germline gene differ at one end; a read error may be behind it. The CDR3 DNA follows: TGTGCCAGCAGCGTAGCTAGCGGGGGGCACTCCTACAATGAGCAGTTCTTC. Protein product: CASSVASGGHSYNEQFF. The chain employs TRBV7-2 and TRBJ2-1; the match to TRBD2 covers 11 bases. The germline V gene has CDR1 SGHTA and CDR2 FQGNSA. The CDR3 sequence is 17 residues long.

This sequence joins TRBV5-1 and TRBJ2-2, with 12 bases identical to TRBD2. V shed 2 bases, J shed 4 bases, and the junction held 3 bases outside the gene matches. Germline values: CDR1 SGHRS, CDR2 YFSETQ. This CDR3 is 16 amino acids long. The CDR3 DNA sequence: TGCGCCAGCAGCTTAGGACTAGCGGGACCCACCGGGGAGCTGTTTTTT. This sequence encodes CASSLGLAGPTGELFF.

The chain combines TRBV9 with TRBJ1-1, with 9 nucleotides matching TRBD1. The CDR3 sequence is 16 residues long. Germline assignment: CDR1 SGDLS and CDR2 YYNGEE. V dropped 3 bases and J dropped 1; count of bases not matched to a gene: 7. The CDR3 coding sequence is TGTGCCAGCAGCGCACCGGGACAGGGAGGGAACACTGAAGCTTTCTTT. This codes for CASSAPGQGGNTEAFF. Full variable domain (remainder filled in from reference TRBV9 and TRBJ1-1): DSGVTQTPKHLITATGQRVTLRCSPRSGDLSVYWYQQSLDQGLQFLIQYYNGEERAKGNILERFSAQQFPDLHSELNLSSLELGDSALYFCASSAPGQGGNTEAFFGQGTRLTVV.

The rearrangement joins TRBV2 to TRBJ1-1; D is perhaps TRBD1 (5 bases). The CDR3 runs to 15 residues. Deletions cut 6 bases from V and 0 bases from J, with 14 bases between. In germline, CDR1 is SNHLY, CDR2 FYNNEI. CDR3 sequence (DNA): TGTGCCAGCAGCCTATTTAAGGGGCTGAACACTGAAGCTTTCTTT. Translated, it gives CASSLFKGLNTEAFF.

The CDR3 spells CASSRVGLRTDTQYF. The CDR3 region has the DNA TGTGCCAGCAGCCGTGTGGGACTTCGCACAGATACGCAGTATTTT. The V call is TRBV11-2, the J call TRBJ2-3, with a possible D match to TRBD2 (6 bases). The ends were cut back, 5 bases at V and 1 base at J, with 13 bases in the middle. The CDR3 contains 15 residues. Germline CDR1 is SGHAT and CDR2 is FQNNGV.

The chain uses TRBV3-1 (or the pseudogene TRBV3-2) and TRBJ2-3, with D hard to call. V gave up 0 bases and J gave up 4 bases, with 8 bases separating them. This CDR3 is 14 amino acids long. Germline assignment: CDR1 LGHDT and CDR2 YNNKEL (reference sequence). Here the CDR3 reads CASSQERWADTQYF. In DNA, the CDR3 is TGTGCCAGCAGCCAAGAGCGGTGGGCAGATACGCAGTATTTT.

The V call is TRBV7-2, the J call TRBJ2-2; tentatively, D is TRBD1 (5 bases). Per germline, CDR1 SGHTA and CDR2 FQGNSA. V lost 0 bases and J lost 6, with 8 bases in between. This CDR3 has 14 residues. The CDR3 coding sequence is TGTGCCAGCAGCTTAGCGCCCAGGGCCGGGGAGCTGTTTTTT. Its protein product is CASSLAPRAGELFF.